Sequencing of this TCR beta chain was carried out in a study of blood T cells in healthy people across ages (dated by TCRdb to about 2015). At the level of the whole study: In model experiments, roughly one uniquely barcoded TCR beta cDNA molecule per two T cells was captured by template switching. Using the same blood draw, the study looked at two additional independent replicas of 1 million unique cDNA reads for two donors, one aged 18 to 29 and the other aged 80 or older. Donors were grouped into four age groups: young (average roughly 17 years), middle-aged (about 38), aged (approximately 67) and long-lived (just over 80). To track age-related changes in TCR beta repertoire diversity, the study relied on deep sequencing normalized with unique cDNA molecular identifiers. To avoid experimental bias, donors of different ages were distributed randomly across sequencing lanes.

Broader findings and caveats from the paper: Because profiling used bulk unsorted PBMCs, naive and antigen-experienced compartments could not be compared conclusively. Because donor CMV infection status was unknown, age-related changes in expanded clonotypes were potentially confounded. Compared with the aged group, the long-lived group had more naive CD4+ T cells, fewer expanded clones and increased TCR diversity, suggesting age selection. As age increased, observed TCR beta diversity per million T cells dropped in a roughly linear way, and a significant reduction was already evident by age roughly 40. The percentage of naive T cells measured by flow cytometry correlated strongly with observed TCR beta diversity. Estimates of total diversity based on one million sequenced T cells were considered lower bounds and underestimates.

The 40 or so donors, aged about 6 to 95 years, were systemically healthy Caucasian individuals from Russia. Each donor gave 8 to 10 milliliters of peripheral blood, collected into EDTA-treated Vacutainer tubes. Ficoll-Paque density-gradient centrifugation was used to isolate PBMCs, with at least 7 million obtained per sample. Trizol reagent was used to extract total RNA from the PBMCs, yielding at least 5 micrograms per sample. For every donor, flow cytometry on a PBMC aliquot measured the percentage of naive CD45RAhigh/CD27high T cells. The germline V gene specifies SGDLS as CDR1 and YYNGEE as CDR2. Its CDR3 holds 14 amino acids, cysteine through phenylalanine. Of all the DNA, just the CDR3 is kept, 42 bases in frame from base 1. Trimming at the junction amounts to 1 base on V and 8 bases on J, and the germline ends lie 15 bases apart. Library preparation used 5' RACE. Sequencer: Illumina HiSeq 2500. A second about 6 to 11 cycle PCR used a sample-barcoded 5' primer and a J-beta primer mix. A unique molecular identifier was introduced onto each TCR beta cDNA molecule by a template-switch 5' adaptor carrying 12 random nucleotides. At least 3 million CDR3-containing paired-end reads were obtained from each sample. All of the RNA was converted into first-strand cDNA using the Mint cDNA synthesis kit, with a TRBC-specific oligonucleotide serving as the primer. Following uracil-DNA glycosylase treatment, all cDNA underwent a first 18-cycle PCR with the universal primers M1SS and BC2_uni_R. In the authors' own workflow: Normalization of each sample was performed by random selection of 1 million high-quality reads, each carrying a distinct molecular identifier. Reads sharing molecular identifiers were discarded rather than binned into consensus sequences. MiTCR, with a Q25 quality threshold and the strictest error-elimination algorithm, was used for CDR3 identification, clonotype clustering and error correction. A nonparametric unseen species model with Euler transformation was used to estimate lower-bound total TCR beta diversity. Using fastp at Q25 and MiXCR, TCRdb reprocessed the public reads and kept productive beta chains. Entries that share a CDR3 protein sequence are merged under the most common genes and DNA. The V and J calls reflect TCRdb's pipeline rather than the authors' work. Counted in this sample were hundreds of thousands of distinct CDR3 sequences; around 21% of them appeared once. Roughly 3.7% of the sample is held by the ten biggest clonotypes.

As concerns this clonotype: This receptor's antigen is unknown. Per-base qualities were not stored, and no clone one base away is much larger.

The source material was blood. This chain is built from TRBV9 and TRBJ1-2; a confident D gene designation cannot be given. The TCR originated in a man between 65 and 85 years old in good health. For the CDR3, the sequence is CASSVLPADSGYTF. In nucleotide form, the sequence is TGTGCCAGCAGCGTACTTCCTGCGGATTCCGGCTACACCTTC.